This T cell receptor beta chain is drawn from a study of shared clonotypes between healthy human individuals. The CDR3 runs to 16 residues. V shed 4 bases and J 0 bases; nucleotides not matched to a gene: 7. From germline, CDR1 is SGHRS and CDR2 YFSETQ. Method: immunoSEQ multiplex PCR; TCRdb's copy keeps in-frame clones and lacks some. The sample has some 2,000,000 clones; 90% to 95% are singletons. As to this clone: Its target is not known.

Study-wide points: Among a handful of donors, approximately 5% of naive CD4 clonotypes were found in common. It was expected that sequencing depth would affect clonotype sharing among donors. All-four-donor shared clonotypes had higher generation probabilities than non-shared clonotypes did.

Sequenced material: naive CD4+ T cells sorted from blood. Subset in this sample: CD45RA+ positively selected. The chain carries TRBV5-1 and TRBJ1-1, with 9 bases lining up with TRBD1. The clonotype comes from a man aged 18 to 29 in good health. The chain's CDR3 is CASSPGQGGLNTEAFF. The CDR3 DNA follows: TGCGCCAGCAGCCCGGGACAGGGAGGATTGAACACTGAAGCTTTCTTT.